Listed here are 29 T cell receptor beta chains from one sample, sequenced in a study of tumor-infiltrating lymphocytes in primary liver carcinoma. The authors made TCR beta cDNA from around 500 ng total RNA with a constant-region primer. Researchers made the TCR beta libraries by running three nested multiplex PCR rounds with slightly modified ARM-PCR. It was with TRBV1-TRBV30 forward primers and a C-beta reverse primer that the first two PCR rounds were run, at approximately 10 cycles each. One entry per CDR3 protein results from TCRdb running MiXCR on the multiplex PCR reads. The table has about 320,000 distinct CDR3 sequences, over 55% seen once. RNA isolated from unsorted whole blood supplied the blood RNA, with germline DNA also extracted. Sample: peripheral blood. The receptors originated from a man aged 35 to 55 with primary liver carcinoma and hepatitis B virus infection.

This clonotype was counted ten times or more. CDR3 protein: CAIRGQVNTEAFF. The CDR3 bases are TGTGCCATCAGGGGACAGGTGAACACTGAAGCTTTCTTT. This sequence joins TRBV10-3 and TRBJ1-1; 8 bases map to TRBD1. In germline, CDR1 is ENHRY, CDR2 SYGVKD. CDR3 size: 13 residues. The junction had 0 bases not matched to a gene; V was cut back by 6 bases and J by 0 bases.

The chain has TRBV11-1 and TRBJ2-1; possible D gene TRBD1, 6 bases. This CDR3 has 14 amino acids. V lost 4 bases and J lost 6, with 13 bases in between. CDR1 SGHAT and CDR2 FQDESV come from the germline V gene (reference sequence). CDR3 loop: CASSYLDSGNEQFF. Here the CDR3 DNA reads TGTGCCAGCAGCTACCTGGACAGTGGCAATGAGCAGTTCTTC.

A remark on this clonotype: A much larger clone is a single base away; this may be a read error. The rearrangement links TRBV6-5 to TRBJ1-1; no clear D gene. Per germline, CDR1 MNHEY and CDR2 SVGAGI. The CDR3 contains 15 residues. The CDR3 spells CASRVRVTSNAEAFF. The CDR3 coding sequence is TGTGCCAGCAGAGTACGAGTTACTTCGAACGCTGAAGCTTTCTTT.

The CDR3 region has the DNA TGCGCCAGCAGCCCGAGGTGGGGGTATAGCTCACCCCTCCACTTT. This sequence encodes CASSPRWGYSSPLHF. The chain recombines TRBV4-1 with TRBJ1-6; perhaps TRBD1 as D (5 bases). Deletions cut 4 bases from V and 10 bases from J, with 17 bases between. CDR1 and CDR2 (germline): MGHRA, YSYEKL. CDR3 length: 15 amino acids.

This clonotype has at least ten counts. The chain has TRBV12-3 or TRBV12-4 and TRBJ2-2, with D possibly TRBD1 on 6 matching bases. Deletions cut 5 bases from V and 6 bases from J, with 10 bases between. The CDR3 covers 13 residues. CDR3 sequence: CASSQGSPGELFF. CDR3 in DNA: TGTGCCAGCAGTCAGGGGTCCCCCGGGGAGCTGTTTTTT.

V and J are TRBV19 and TRBJ2-7; 12 bases are shared with TRBD2. This CDR3 has 18 amino acids. V lost 3 bases to trimming and J lost 0 bases; unmatched junction nucleotides: 9. Germline V gene lookup returns CDR1 LNHDA and CDR2 SQIVND (reference sequence). In nucleotides, the CDR3 is TGTGCCAGTAGTATTAGTGGACTAGCGGGAACATCCTCCTACGAGCAGTACTTC. Translation: CASSISGLAGTSSYEQYF.

Turning to this clonotype: Being one base from a much bigger clone, this may be a read error. The chain joins TRBV10-3 to TRBJ2-7; D is undetermined. Germline V gene lookup returns CDR1 ENHRY and CDR2 SYGVKD. This CDR3 is 11 amino acids long. Trimming shortened V by 11 bases and J by 6 bases, and 14 bases separated the two germline ends. The CDR3 loop reads CALRNDVEQYF. DNA for the CDR3: TGTGCCTTGAGGAACGATGTCGAGCAGTACTTC.

In DNA, the CDR3 is TGTGCCACCGGGAGATTAGGTGAAAAACTGTTTTTT. Translating it yields CATGRLGEKLFF. The chain uses TRBV6-5 and TRBJ1-4; D not resolved. V shed 10 bases and J shed 7 bases, with 13 bases lying between them. CDR3 length equals 12 residues. Germline-derived CDR1 and CDR2 are MNHEY and SVGAGI.

Notes on this clonotype: A much more abundant neighbour one base away suggests this may be a read error. This CDR3 fails to terminate in the conserved phenylalanine or tryptophan, so it likely reflects a read error. This chain links TRBV6-2 or TRBV6-3 with TRBJ2-2; D gene ambiguous. The CDR3 totals 10 residues. Trimming removed 8 bases at V and 5 bases at J, with 3 bases between. Germline-derived CDR1 and CDR2 are MNHEY and SVGEGT. This CDR3 reads CASGTGELFY. CDR3 sequence (DNA): TGTGCCAGCGGAACCGGGGAGCTGTTTTAT.

A note on this clonotype: The conserved closing phenylalanine or tryptophan is absent in this CDR3, likely reflecting a read error. The chain is built from TRBV19 and TRBJ1-2, with a weak D call TRBD1 (5 bases). Trimming shortened V by 1 base and J by 4 bases, and 16 bases separated the two germline ends. The CDR3 is made up of 16 amino acids. Per germline, CDR1 LNHDA and CDR2 SQIVND (reference sequence). The CDR3 sequence is CASSIAPGRSFYGYTL. Written as DNA, the CDR3 is TGTGCCAGTAGTATAGCACCGGGACGGAGCTTCTATGGCTACACCTTA.

This clonotype was seen a few times. The genes are TRBV12-3 or TRBV12-4 and TRBJ2-3; D is uncertain. The V end was cut by 6 bases, the J end by 2 bases, with 15 bases between. This CDR3 is 15 amino acids long. The CDR3 DNA reads as TGTGCCAGCAGCCGCGACCAGTCCTTCACAGATACGCAGTATTTT. Translated: CASSRDQSFTDTQYF.

A remark on this clonotype: This could be a read error, since a much larger clone is one nucleotide away. The chain employs TRBV12-3 or TRBV12-4 and TRBJ2-2; weak D call: TRBD1 (6 bases). Trimming removed 10 bases at V and 4 bases at J, with 22 bases between. This CDR3 has 16 residues. CDR3 nucleotide sequence: TGTGCCACACAATCTTCGGAGCAGGGGCCCACCGGGGAGCTGTTTTTT. This translates into CATQSSEQGPTGELFF.

Details on this clonotype: With a much larger clone just one base away, this may be a read error. V is TRBV6-2 or TRBV6-3 and J is TRBJ2-7; D is perhaps TRBD1 (6 bases). Trimming took 10 bases from V and 2 from J, leaving 21 bases between them. The CDR3 contains 15 residues. The germline gives CDR1 MNHEY, CDR2 SVGEGT. This CDR3 is CAIRKPGAPTYEQYF. The CDR3, as DNA: TGTGCCATCAGAAAACCAGGGGCTCCTACCTACGAGCAGTACTTC.

Worth noting for this clonotype: The germline gene is not matched at one end of the junction; a read error may be the cause. V is TRBV6-1 and J is TRBJ1-2; 7 bases are a match to TRBD1. Germline CDR1 reads MNHNS; CDR2 reads SASEGT. The CDR3 consists of 12 residues. This chain's CDR3 is CAGRGGDYGYTF. CDR3 nucleotide sequence: TGTGCCGGCAGGGGGGGGGACTATGGCTACACCTTC.

On this clonotype itself: One base away lies a much larger clone, so this may be a sequencing read error. The chain couples TRBV5-4 to TRBJ2-3; 12 bases map to TRBD2. The CDR3 contains 16 residues. Germline lookup yields CDR1 SGHNT and CDR2 YYREEE (reference sequence). The CDR3 nucleotides read TGTGCCAGCAGCTCAAGACTAGCGGGAGACCCAGATATGCAGTATTTT. It encodes CASSSRLAGDPDMQYF.

This clonotype has only a few counts. The CDR3 DNA sequence: TGTGCCAGCAGCTTGGTGGGCTCCCTATCTGGGGCCAACGTCCTGACTTTC. Amino acids: CASSLVGSLSGANVLTF. V and J are TRBV5-5 and TRBJ2-6; the D is unclear. Per the germline V gene, CDR1 is SGHKS and CDR2 is YYEKEE (reference sequence). The CDR3 consists of 17 residues. V lost 0 bases and J lost 1, with 11 bases in between.

The sample holds a few counts of this clonotype. A much larger clone differs by one base, so this may be a read error. This chain links TRBV11-2 with TRBJ2-7; D is uncertain. CDR3 length: 12 residues. Looked up from germline, CDR1 is SGHAT and CDR2 is FQNNGV. Trimming removed 5 bases from V and 5 bases from J, with 10 bases in between. The DNA of the CDR3 is TGTGCCAGCAGCCACCGAGGAGACGAGCAGTACTTC. Translation: CASSHRGDEQYF.

As concerns this clonotype: A clone one base away is much larger, so this may be a read error. The rearrangement joins TRBV10-1 to TRBJ2-1; 9 nucleotides match TRBD1. The CDR3 is made up of 14 amino acids. J lost 6 bases, V lost 3 bases, and 3 bases had no gene match. Germline V gene data show CDR1 as WNHNN and CDR2 as SYGVQD (reference sequence). The CDR3 nucleotides are TGCGCCAGCAGTGATGGGACAGGGACCAATGAGCAGTTCTTC. Its protein product is CASSDGTGTNEQFF.

In the case of this clonotype: One end of the junction fails to match germline, which may point to a read error. The genes are TRBV29-1 and TRBJ2-5; maybe TRBD2 (5 bases). Germline assignment: CDR1 SQVTM and CDR2 ANQGSEA. CDR3 length: 11 amino acids. The CDR3: CSVNRGEIQYF. The CDR3 nucleotides read TGCAGCGTTAATCGGGGAGAGATCCAGTACTTC.

The chain couples TRBV11-2 to TRBJ2-6; 10 positions match TRBD1. This CDR3 contains 18 residues. After removal of 0 bases from V and 4 bases from J, the junction contained 6 bases not matched to a gene. CDR1 and CDR2 (germline): SGHAT, FQNNGV. As DNA, the CDR3 is TGTGCCAGCAGCTTAGAGACAGGGGGCTCCCCCGGGGCCAACGTCCTGACTTTC. It translates to CASSLETGGSPGANVLTF.

This clonotype was picked up many times. CDR3 nucleotides: TGCGCCAGCAGGCCCCGGGGGCGCGAAGAAAAACTGTTTTTT. Its protein is CASRPRGREEKLFF. This chain joins TRBV4-1 and TRBJ1-4; tentative D call: TRBD1 (6 bases). The germline V gene encodes CDR1 MGHRA and CDR2 YSYEKL. V gave up 6 bases and J gave up 8 bases, with 16 bases separating them. The CDR3 has 14 amino acids.

This clonotype was seen just once. The gene calls are TRBV5-4 and TRBJ2-1, with 8 bases matching TRBD2. Germline CDR1 SGHNT, CDR2 YYREEE (reference sequence). CDR3 size: 16 residues. V dropped 6 bases and J dropped 6; count of bases not matched to a gene: 14. Written as DNA, the CDR3 is TGTGCCAGCAATGCGCGCGGGAGGAAGTCGTTCAATGAGCAGTTCTTC. Its protein is CASNARGRKSFNEQFF.

As regards this clonotype: This sequence may be a read error, since a much larger clone differs from it by one base. This rearrangement joins TRBV6-1 to TRBJ1-1; D perhaps matches TRBD1 (6 bases). This CDR3 comprises 15 residues. V lost 8 bases and J lost 6, with 22 bases in between. Germline V lookup: CDR1 MNHNS, CDR2 SASEGT. CDR3 nucleotide sequence: TGTGCCAGCGACGGGGCAGGGGTTTCTATCGCTGAAGCTTTCTTT. Encoded protein: CASDGAGVSIAEAFF.

Points on this clonotype: One end of the junction fails to match germline, which may point to a read error. This sequence joins TRBV4-1 and TRBJ2-5; 7 bases fit TRBD2. Germline-derived CDR1 and CDR2 are MGHRA and YSYEKL. The CDR3 runs to 15 residues. CDR3 sequence reads: CASSQRDRDQETQYF. CDR3 nucleotides: TGCGCAAGCAGCCAGCGGGACCGGGACCAAGAGACCCAGTACTTC.

With regard to this clonotype: A read error may produce the germline difference seen at one junction end. The chain joins TRBV11-2 to TRBJ1-1; no reliable D call. Germline lookup yields CDR1 SGHAT and CDR2 FQNNGV. The CDR3 has 14 residues. CDR3 residues: CVSSLTCGETEAFF. In DNA, the CDR3 is TGTGTCAGCAGCTTGACATGTGGCGAAACTGAAGCTTTCTTT.

As to this clonotype: Germline and junction disagree at one end, which may indicate a read error. The CDR3 nucleotides read TGTGCCGGCAGCCCTGGACAGTTTGGGAACACTGAAGCTTTCTTT. Amino acid sequence: CAGSPGQFGNTEAFF. V is TRBV11-2 and J is TRBJ1-1; D possibly corresponds to TRBD1 (6 bases). The CDR3 is made up of 15 amino acids. The V gene's germline CDR1 is SGHAT and CDR2 FQNNGV.

Worth noting for this clonotype: A much larger clone lies one base from this, so it may be a read error. The chain is built from TRBV29-1 and TRBJ1-1; 9 bases are shared with TRBD1. The length of the CDR3 is 11 residues. CDR1 is SQVTM and CDR2 is ANQGSEA in the germline V gene. The CDR3: CSVTGGTEALF. Written as DNA, the CDR3 is TGCAGCGTCACAGGGGGCACTGAAGCTTTATTT.

The rearrangement joins TRBV28 to TRBJ1-5; D is unclear. V was pared by 4 bases and J by 4 bases, with 8 bases between. The CDR3 extends over 13 amino acids. CDR1 is MDHEN and CDR2 is SYDVKM in the germline V gene. The chain's CDR3 is CASSWRENQPQHF. Written as DNA, the CDR3 is TGTGCCAGCAGTTGGCGAGAAAATCAGCCCCAGCATTTT.

The rearrangement links TRBV7-2 to TRBJ1-1; D is uncertain. The CDR3 extends over 12 amino acids. Germline V gives CDR1 SGHTA, CDR2 FQGNSA. The ends were cut back, 6 bases at V and 6 bases at J, with 11 bases in the middle. The CDR3 region has the DNA TGTGCCAGCAGACTACAGCGCTCTGAAGCTTTCTTT. The encoded protein is CASRLQRSEAFF.